Shown below are 18 T cell receptor beta chains from a single sample sequenced in a study of prognosis after radiotherapy for stage I lung cancer. From genomic DNA, two-round multiplex PCR was used to amplify TCR beta CDR3. Initially, in first-round PCR, primers specific to each TRBV and TRBJ gene were used. One entry per CDR3 protein, called by TCRdb with MiXCR from the multiplex PCR reads. The table lists 20,000 to 25,000 distinct CDR3 sequences, 35% to 40% of them singletons, with 62% in the top ten. Sample: PBMCs, taken before or after stereotactic body radiation therapy (not recorded which). All receptors derive from a donor over 45 with non-small cell lung cancer.

Concerning this clonotype: This sequence may be a read error, since a much larger clone differs from it by one base. This chain links TRBV5-1 with TRBJ1-1; TRBD1 might be the D (5 bases). The CDR3 has 14 amino acids. V dropped 4 bases and J dropped 3 bases, with 13 bases sitting between them. Germline V gene sequence: CDR1 SGHRS, CDR2 YFSETQ. The CDR3 DNA sequence: TGCGCCAGCAGCCGATGGGGGAGAGACACTGAAGCTTTCTTT. This gives the protein CASSRWGRDTEAFF.

Many counts were recorded for this clonotype. The chain has TRBV27 and TRBJ2-1; D is uncertain. Trimming stripped 4 bases from V and 3 bases from J, with 4 bases between. The germline CDR1 and CDR2 sequences are MNHEY and SMNVEV (reference sequence). This CDR3 region has 12 residues. The CDR3 sequence: CASSSNYNEQFF. CDR3 bases: TGTGCCAGCAGTTCGAACTACAATGAGCAGTTCTTC.

This clonotype was counted ten times or more. The chain has TRBV6-1 and TRBJ2-1; no clear D. V gave up 2 bases and J gave up 1 base, with 12 bases separating them. The length of the CDR3 is 16 residues. Looked up from germline, CDR1 is MNHNS and CDR2 is SASEGT. CDR3 residues: CASSEIPQRSYNEQFF. CDR3 nucleotides: TGTGCCAGCAGTGAAATACCCCAACGGTCCTACAATGAGCAGTTCTTC.

This clonotype was counted between two and nine times. The chain has TRBV20-1 and TRBJ1-1; 9 bases map to TRBD1. Trimming at V came to 2 bases and at J to 7 bases, leaving 8 bases not matched to a gene. This CDR3 contains 14 residues. Germline assignment: CDR1 DFQATT and CDR2 SNEGSKA (reference sequence). As DNA, the CDR3 is TGCAGTGCTAGAAGGACAGGGGCGAGGATTGAAGCTTTCTTT. It specifies CSARRTGARIEAFF.

This clonotype was found many times. The chain recombines TRBV20-1 with TRBJ1-5; TRBD1 might be the D (6 bases). The CDR3 is 14 residues long. Between the trimmed V and J ends, which lost 4 bases and 4 bases, there was a span of 14 bases. Per germline, CDR1 DFQATT and CDR2 SNEGSKA (reference sequence). In DNA, the CDR3 is TGCAGTGCTACCCGAGTACAGGGAAATCAGCCCCAGCATTTT. Translating it yields CSATRVQGNQPQHF.

This clonotype has ten or more counts. The genes are TRBV20-1 and TRBJ1-5; D remains ambiguous. V was shortened by 3 bases and J by 0 bases, with 9 bases between the two germline ends. The CDR3 consists of 14 residues. The germline CDR1 and CDR2 sequences are DFQATT and SNEGSKA (reference sequence). CDR3 amino acids: CSARDGYSNQPQHF. DNA for the CDR3: TGCAGTGCTAGGGACGGTTATAGCAATCAGCCCCAGCATTTT.

A remark on this clonotype: A much larger clone is a single base away; this may be a read error. The gene calls are TRBV25-1 and TRBJ2-3, with D tentatively TRBD2 (5 bases). Germline CDR1 reads MGHDK; CDR2 reads SYGVNS. CDR3 length: 13 amino acids. The CDR3 region is CASSAPLGDTRYF. Here the CDR3 DNA reads TGTGCCAGCAGTGCGCCATTGGGAGATACGCGGTATTTT.

This clonotype came up many times. J is TRBJ2-7 and V is TRBV19, with TRBD2 identical over 8 bases. This CDR3 has 15 amino acids. CDR1 and CDR2 (germline): LNHDA, SQIVND (reference sequence). Germline trimming cut 3 bases from V and 3 bases from J; bases unmatched to any gene: 7. CDR3 protein: CASSIGGGGLYEQYF. CDR3 DNA: TGTGCCAGTAGTATCGGGGGGGGCGGGCTCTACGAGCAGTACTTC.

The gene calls are TRBV6-1 and TRBJ1-5; possibly TRBD1 for D (6 bases). CDR1 is MNHNS, CDR2 SASEGT, per germline. The CDR3 totals 14 residues. V lost 4 bases and J 3 bases, leaving 10 bases between the germline ends. For the CDR3, the DNA is TGTGCCAGCAGTGCAGGGGCGTCCAATCAGCCCCAGCATTTT. Residues: CASSAGASNQPQHF.

The rearrangement uses TRBV12-3 or TRBV12-4 and TRBJ1-2; the D is unclear. The CDR3 covers 15 residues. Trimming pared 5 bases from V and 9 bases from J, leaving 22 bases between. The CDR3 here is CASSPGDMENPRYTF. CDR3 in DNA: TGTGCCAGCAGTCCCGGCGACATGGAGAACCCGCGCTACACCTTC.

In this sample, this clonotype is medium-sized. The V and J genes are TRBV27 and TRBJ2-1; 8 nucleotides line up with TRBD2. The V gene's germline CDR1 is MNHEY and CDR2 SMNVEV (reference sequence). This CDR3 region has 15 residues. With V trimmed by 6 bases and J by 6 bases, 10 bases remained unmatched. For the CDR3, the DNA is TGTGCCAGCAGACTTAGCGGGAATTCCCCCAATGAGCAGTTCTTC. Protein sequence: CASRLSGNSPNEQFF.

The count of this clonotype is one. The chain recombines TRBV28 with TRBJ2-2; D remains ambiguous. Germline V gene sequence: CDR1 MDHEN, CDR2 SYDVKM. The CDR3 runs 14 residues. The ends were cut back, 5 bases at V and 0 bases at J, with 7 bases in the middle. The CDR3 DNA is TGTGCCAGCAGTCCACCCGCGAACACCGGGGAGCTGTTTTTT. This sequence encodes CASSPPANTGELFF.

The chain employs TRBV10-3 and TRBJ2-2; D gene unclear. The V gene's germline CDR1 is ENHRY and CDR2 SYGVKD. This CDR3 comprises 14 residues. Trimming shortened V by 7 bases and J by 6 bases, and 15 bases separated the two germline ends. CDR3 in amino acids: CAIKGTSDAGELFF. In DNA form, the CDR3 reads TGTGCCATCAAGGGTACGAGCGACGCCGGGGAGCTGTTTTTT.

The V call is TRBV12-3 or TRBV12-4, the J call TRBJ1-5; D not resolved. This CDR3 region has 15 residues. The germline V and J ends were trimmed by 0 bases and 4 bases, with 10 bases remaining between them. The CDR3 sequence: CASSLAPDGNQPQHF. In DNA form, the CDR3 reads TGTGCCAGCAGTTTAGCCCCAGACGGGAATCAGCCCCAGCATTTT.

Turning to this clonotype: A much larger clone differs by one base, so this may be a read error. The J gene is TRBJ1-1, the V gene TRBV10-3; D is perhaps TRBD1 (6 bases). V was shortened by 1 base and J by 4 bases, with 10 bases between the two germline ends. This CDR3 region has 14 residues. Germline CDR1 and CDR2: ENHRY and SYGVKD. The chain's CDR3 is CAISECTGSTEAFF. The CDR3 nucleotides are TGTGCCATCAGTGAGTGCACAGGGTCCACTGAAGCTTTCTTT.

The CDR3 nucleotides are TGTGCCTGGACCCCATCAGCAGGGGGCGTCAATCAGCCCCAGCATTTT. Protein sequence: CAWTPSAGGVNQPQHF. The chain couples TRBV30 to TRBJ1-5; TRBD1 matches at 8 bases. There are 16 residues in the CDR3. CDR1 and CDR2 (germline): GTSNPN, SVGIG (reference sequence). V gave up 4 bases and J gave up 3 bases; unmatched junction bases: 11.

As concerns this clonotype: The likely explanation is a read error, given a far larger clone one base away. The rearrangement uses TRBV6-4 and TRBJ2-7; D ambiguous. The V end was cut by 8 bases, the J end by 6 bases, with 14 bases between. CDR1 MRHNA and CDR2 SNTAGT come from the germline V gene. The CDR3 has 12 residues. The DNA of the CDR3 is TGTGCCAGCGGTTACTCGAAGGGCGAGCAGTACTTC. This codes for CASGYSKGEQYF.

This clonotype was recorded many times. V gene TRBV11-2 combines with J gene TRBJ2-1; D gene ambiguous. The CDR3 runs 13 residues. Trimming pared 1 base from V and 5 bases from J, leaving 6 bases between. Germline V gene lookup returns CDR1 SGHAT and CDR2 FQNNGV. The CDR3 coding sequence is TGTGCCAGCAGCTTAGCGGGCAACAATGAGCAGTTCTTC. Amino acid sequence: CASSLAGNNEQFF.